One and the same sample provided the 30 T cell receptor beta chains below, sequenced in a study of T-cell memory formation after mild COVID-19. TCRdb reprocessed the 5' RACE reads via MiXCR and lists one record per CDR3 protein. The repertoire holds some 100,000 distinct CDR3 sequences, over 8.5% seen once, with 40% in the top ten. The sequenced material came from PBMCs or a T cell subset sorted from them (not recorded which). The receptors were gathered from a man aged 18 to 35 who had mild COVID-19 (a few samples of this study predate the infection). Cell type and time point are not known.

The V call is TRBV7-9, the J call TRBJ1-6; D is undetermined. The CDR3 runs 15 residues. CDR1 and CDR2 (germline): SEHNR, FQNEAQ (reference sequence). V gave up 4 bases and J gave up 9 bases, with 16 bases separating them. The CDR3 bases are TGTGCCAGCAGCTACTATGGAGGGATGAGTTCACCCCTCCACTTT. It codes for CASSYYGGMSSPLHF.

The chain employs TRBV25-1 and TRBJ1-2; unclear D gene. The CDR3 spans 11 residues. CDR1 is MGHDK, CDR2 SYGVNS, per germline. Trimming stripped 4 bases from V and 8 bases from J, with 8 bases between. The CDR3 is CASSVGRGYTF. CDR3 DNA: TGTGCCAGCAGTGTGGGGAGGGGCTACACCTTC.

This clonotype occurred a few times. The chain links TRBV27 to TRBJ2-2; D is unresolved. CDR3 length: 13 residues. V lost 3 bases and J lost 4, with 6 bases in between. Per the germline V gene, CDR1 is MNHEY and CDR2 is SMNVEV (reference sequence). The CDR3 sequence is CASSLMVTGELFF. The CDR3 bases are TGTGCCAGCAGTTTGATGGTCACCGGGGAGCTGTTTTTT.

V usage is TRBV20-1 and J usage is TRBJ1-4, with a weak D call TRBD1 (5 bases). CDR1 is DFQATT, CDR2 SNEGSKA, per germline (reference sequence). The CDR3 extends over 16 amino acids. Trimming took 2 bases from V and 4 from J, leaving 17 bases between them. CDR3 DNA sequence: TGCAGTGCTAGATCGGGGGTCTCTAATTTTAATGAAAAACTGTTTTTT. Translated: CSARSGVSNFNEKLFF.

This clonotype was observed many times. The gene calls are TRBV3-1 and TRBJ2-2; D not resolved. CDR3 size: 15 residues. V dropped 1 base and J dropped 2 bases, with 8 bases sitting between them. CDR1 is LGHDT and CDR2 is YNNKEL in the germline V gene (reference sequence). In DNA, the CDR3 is TGTGCCAGCAGCCAAGTAGGCAGAAACACCGGGGAGCTGTTTTTT. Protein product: CASSQVGRNTGELFF.

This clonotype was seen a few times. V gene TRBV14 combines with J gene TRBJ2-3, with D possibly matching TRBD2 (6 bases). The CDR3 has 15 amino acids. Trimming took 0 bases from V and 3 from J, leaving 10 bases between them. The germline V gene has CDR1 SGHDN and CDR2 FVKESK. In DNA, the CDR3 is TGTGCCAGCAGCCAAGACGGGGGTATGACAGATACGCAGTATTTT. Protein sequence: CASSQDGGMTDTQYF.

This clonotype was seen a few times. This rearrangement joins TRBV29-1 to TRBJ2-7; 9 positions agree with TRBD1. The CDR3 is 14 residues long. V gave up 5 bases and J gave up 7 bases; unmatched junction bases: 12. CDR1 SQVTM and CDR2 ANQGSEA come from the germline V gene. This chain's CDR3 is CSVLEPGQGLEQYF. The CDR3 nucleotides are TGCAGCGTTCTGGAGCCGGGACAGGGCCTTGAGCAGTACTTC.

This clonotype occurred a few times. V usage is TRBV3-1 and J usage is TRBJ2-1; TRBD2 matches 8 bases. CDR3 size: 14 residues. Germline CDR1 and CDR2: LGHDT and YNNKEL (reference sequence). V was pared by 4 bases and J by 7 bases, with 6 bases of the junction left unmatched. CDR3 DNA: TGTGCCAGCAGCCCGGGGGGGGGCCAGAATGAGCAGTTCTTC. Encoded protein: CASSPGGGQNEQFF.

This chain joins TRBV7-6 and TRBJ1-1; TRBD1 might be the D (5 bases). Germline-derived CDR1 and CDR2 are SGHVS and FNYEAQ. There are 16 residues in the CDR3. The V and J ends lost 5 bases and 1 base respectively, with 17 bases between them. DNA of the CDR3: TGTGCCAGCAGCCCTTCGGGGCCGTTACCGAACACTGAAGCTTTCTTT. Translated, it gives CASSPSGPLPNTEAFF.

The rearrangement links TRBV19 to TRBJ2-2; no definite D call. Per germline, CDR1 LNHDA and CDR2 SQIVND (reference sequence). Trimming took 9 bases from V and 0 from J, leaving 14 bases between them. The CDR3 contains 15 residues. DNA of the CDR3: TGTGCCAGCCTCCATCCCAAAACGAACACCGGGGAGCTGTTTTTT. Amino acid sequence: CASLHPKTNTGELFF.

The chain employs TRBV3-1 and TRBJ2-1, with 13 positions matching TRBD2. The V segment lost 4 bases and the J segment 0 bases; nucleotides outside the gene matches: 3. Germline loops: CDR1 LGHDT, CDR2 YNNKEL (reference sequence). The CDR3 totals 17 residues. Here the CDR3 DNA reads TGTGCCAGCAGCCGGACTAGCGGGGGAAGCTCCTACAATGAGCAGTTCTTC. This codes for CASSRTSGGSSYNEQFF.

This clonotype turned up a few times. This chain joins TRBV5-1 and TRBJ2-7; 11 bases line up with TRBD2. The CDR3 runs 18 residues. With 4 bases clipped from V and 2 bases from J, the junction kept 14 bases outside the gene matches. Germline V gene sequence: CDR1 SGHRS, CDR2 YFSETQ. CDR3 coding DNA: TGCGCCAGCAGCACCGGGACTAGCGGTTCTTCGGGGGCCTACGAGCAGTACTTC. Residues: CASSTGTSGSSGAYEQYF.

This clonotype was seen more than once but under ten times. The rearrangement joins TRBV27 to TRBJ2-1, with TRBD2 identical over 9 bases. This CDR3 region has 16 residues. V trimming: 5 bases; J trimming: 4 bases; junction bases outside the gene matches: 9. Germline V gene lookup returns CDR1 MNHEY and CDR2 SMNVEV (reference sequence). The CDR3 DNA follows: TGTGCCAGCAGTCCCCTGGCTAGCGGGGTATACAATGAGCAGTTCTTC. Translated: CASSPLASGVYNEQFF.

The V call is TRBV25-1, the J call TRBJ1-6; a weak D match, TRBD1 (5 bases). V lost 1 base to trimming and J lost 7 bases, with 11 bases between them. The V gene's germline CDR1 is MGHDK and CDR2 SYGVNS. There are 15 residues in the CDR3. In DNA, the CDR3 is TGTGCCAGCAGTGAATTTGTGGGGCTAAATTCACCCCTCCACTTT. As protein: CASSEFVGLNSPLHF.

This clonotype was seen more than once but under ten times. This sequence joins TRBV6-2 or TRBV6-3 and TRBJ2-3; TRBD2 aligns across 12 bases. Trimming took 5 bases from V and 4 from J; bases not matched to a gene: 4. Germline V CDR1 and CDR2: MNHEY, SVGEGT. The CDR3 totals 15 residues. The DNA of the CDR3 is TGTGCCAGCAGTAGGACTAGCGGGGCTCCAGATACGCAGTATTTT. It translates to CASSRTSGAPDTQYF.

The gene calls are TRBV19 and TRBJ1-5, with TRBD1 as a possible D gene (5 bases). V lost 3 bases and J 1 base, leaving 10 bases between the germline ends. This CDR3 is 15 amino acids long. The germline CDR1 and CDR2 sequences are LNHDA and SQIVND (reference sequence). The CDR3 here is CASSIRAGSNQPQHF. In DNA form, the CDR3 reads TGTGCCAGTAGTATTCGAGCAGGGAGCAATCAGCCCCAGCATTTT.

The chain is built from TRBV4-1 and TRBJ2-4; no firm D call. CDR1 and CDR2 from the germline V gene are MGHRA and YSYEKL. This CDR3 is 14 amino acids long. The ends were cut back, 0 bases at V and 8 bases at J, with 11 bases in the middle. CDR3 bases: TGCGCCAGCAGCCAAGAGGTCTCTCGGGACATTCAGTACTTC. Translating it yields CASSQEVSRDIQYF.

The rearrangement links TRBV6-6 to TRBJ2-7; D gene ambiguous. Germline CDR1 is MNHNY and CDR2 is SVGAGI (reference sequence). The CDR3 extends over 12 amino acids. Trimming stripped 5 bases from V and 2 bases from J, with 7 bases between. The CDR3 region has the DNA TGTGCCAGCAGTGATGTCCCCTACGAGCAGTACTTC. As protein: CASSDVPYEQYF.

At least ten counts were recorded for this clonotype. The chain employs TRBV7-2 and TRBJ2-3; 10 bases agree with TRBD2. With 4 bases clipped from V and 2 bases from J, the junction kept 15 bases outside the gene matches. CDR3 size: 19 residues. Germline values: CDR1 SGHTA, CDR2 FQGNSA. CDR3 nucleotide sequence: TGTGCCAGCAGCTCCCCCTCGGGGCTAGCGGGGGACCCCACAGATACGCAGTATTTT. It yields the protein CASSSPSGLAGDPTDTQYF.

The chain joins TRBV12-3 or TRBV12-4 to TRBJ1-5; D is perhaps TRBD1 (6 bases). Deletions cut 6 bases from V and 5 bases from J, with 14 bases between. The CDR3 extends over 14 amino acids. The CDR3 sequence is CASRLQGLDQPQHF. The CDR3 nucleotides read TGTGCCAGCAGACTACAGGGTTTAGATCAGCCCCAGCATTTT.

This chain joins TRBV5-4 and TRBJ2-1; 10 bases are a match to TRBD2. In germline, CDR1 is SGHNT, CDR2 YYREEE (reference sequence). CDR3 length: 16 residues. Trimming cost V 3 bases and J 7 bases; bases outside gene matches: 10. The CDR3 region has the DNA TGTGCCAGCAGCTCCTCCCAGCGGGGGGGCCTGAATGAGCAGTTCTTC. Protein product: CASSSSQRGGLNEQFF.

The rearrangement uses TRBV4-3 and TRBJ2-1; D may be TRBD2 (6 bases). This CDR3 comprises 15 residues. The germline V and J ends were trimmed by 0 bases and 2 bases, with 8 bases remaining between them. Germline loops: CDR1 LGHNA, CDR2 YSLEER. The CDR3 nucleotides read TGCGCCAGCAGCCAAGAGAGCGGGCCCTACAATGAGCAGTTCTTC. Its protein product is CASSQESGPYNEQFF.

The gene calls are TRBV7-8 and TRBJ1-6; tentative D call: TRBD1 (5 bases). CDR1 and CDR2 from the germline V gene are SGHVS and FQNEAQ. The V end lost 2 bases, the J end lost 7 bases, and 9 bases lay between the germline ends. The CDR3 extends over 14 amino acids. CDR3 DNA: TGTGCCAGCAGCTTAACCGAGGGGAATTCACCCCTCCACTTT. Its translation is CASSLTEGNSPLHF.

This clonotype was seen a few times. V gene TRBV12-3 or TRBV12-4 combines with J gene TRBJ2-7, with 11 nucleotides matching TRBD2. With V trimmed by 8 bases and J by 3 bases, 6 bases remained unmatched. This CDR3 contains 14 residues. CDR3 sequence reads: CASSTGTSGYEQYF. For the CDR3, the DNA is TGTGCCAGCTCGACCGGGACTAGCGGCTACGAGCAGTACTTC.

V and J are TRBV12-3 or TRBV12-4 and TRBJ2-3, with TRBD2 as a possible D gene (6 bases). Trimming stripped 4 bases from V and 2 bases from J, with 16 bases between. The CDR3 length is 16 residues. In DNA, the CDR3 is TGTGCCAGCAGTTGGGTTGTGGGGGGAAACACAGATACGCAGTATTTT. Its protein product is CASSWVVGGNTDTQYF.

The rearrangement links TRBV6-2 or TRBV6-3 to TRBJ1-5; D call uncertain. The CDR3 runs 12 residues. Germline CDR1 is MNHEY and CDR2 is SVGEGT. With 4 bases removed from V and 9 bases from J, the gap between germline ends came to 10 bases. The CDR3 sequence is CASSLGTGPQHF. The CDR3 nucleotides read TGTGCCAGCAGTTTAGGTACGGGGCCCCAGCATTTT.

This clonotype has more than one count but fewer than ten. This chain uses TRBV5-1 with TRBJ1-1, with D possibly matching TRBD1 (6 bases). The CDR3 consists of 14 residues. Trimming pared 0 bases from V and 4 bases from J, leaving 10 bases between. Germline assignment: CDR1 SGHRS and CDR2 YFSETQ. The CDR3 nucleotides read TGCGCCAGCAGCTTGGACGGGGGCACCACTGAAGCTTTCTTT. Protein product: CASSLDGGTTEAFF.

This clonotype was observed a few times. The CDR3 DNA is TGTGCCAGCAGCCTAAATCCCCTAGCGGCGAGCACAGATACGCAGTATTTT. Translating it yields CASSLNPLAASTDTQYF. This sequence joins TRBV12-3 or TRBV12-4 and TRBJ2-3; 7 nucleotides match TRBD2. The J segment lost 0 bases and the V segment lost 6 bases, leaving 12 bases of the junction unmatched. The CDR3 spans 17 residues.

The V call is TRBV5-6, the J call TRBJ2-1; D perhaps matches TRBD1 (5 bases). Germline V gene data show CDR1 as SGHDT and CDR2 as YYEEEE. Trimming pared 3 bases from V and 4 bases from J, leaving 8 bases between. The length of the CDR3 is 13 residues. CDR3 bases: TGTGCCAGCAGCTCGGACATTTACAATGAGCAGTTCTTC. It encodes CASSSDIYNEQFF.

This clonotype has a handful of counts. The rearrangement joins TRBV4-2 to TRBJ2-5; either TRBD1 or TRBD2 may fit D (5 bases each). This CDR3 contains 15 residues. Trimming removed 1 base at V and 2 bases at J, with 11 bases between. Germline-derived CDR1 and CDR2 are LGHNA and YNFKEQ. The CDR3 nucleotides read TGTGCCAGCAGCCAAGCACAGGAGCGGCAAGAGACCCAGTACTTC. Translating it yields CASSQAQERQETQYF.